One sample yielded the 18 T cell receptor beta chains listed below, sequenced in a study of identical twins. TCRdb ran MiXCR on the 5' RACE reads and lists one entry per CDR3 protein. The sample includes 600,000 to 850,000 distinct CDR3 sequences, 18% of them seen just once. The sample was also reused in another study, on T cells expressing NK-cell markers.

Sequenced input: PBMCs. These receptors all stem from a young woman in good health.

This CDR3 is CASSFGGPTYEQYF. In DNA form, the CDR3 reads TGTGCCAGCAGCTTCGGGGGGCCCACTTACGAGCAGTACTTC. V and J are TRBV7-9 and TRBJ2-7, with D possibly being TRBD2 (7 bases). Between the trimmed V and J ends, which lost 3 bases and 4 bases, there was a span of 13 bases. Germline CDR1 reads SEHNR; CDR2 reads FQNEAQ (reference sequence). The CDR3 covers 14 residues.

This clonotype was observed a handful of times. The J gene is TRBJ2-2, the V gene TRBV5-1; 10 bases match TRBD2. This CDR3 comprises 15 residues. Trimming cost V 3 bases and J 5 bases; bases outside gene matches: 4. From germline, CDR1 is SGHRS and CDR2 YFSETQ. CDR3 DNA sequence: TGCGCCAGCAGCTCTTCTAGCGGGAGTACCGGGGAGCTGTTTTTT. It is translated as CASSSSSGSTGELFF.

This clonotype was counted only a few times. The chain joins TRBV24-1 to TRBJ2-5, with D perhaps TRBD2 (6 bases). CDR1 is KGHDR, CDR2 SFDVKD, per germline. The length of the CDR3 is 14 residues. Trimming removed 5 bases from V and 3 bases from J, with 12 bases in between. The CDR3 spells CATSAGGEKETQYF. As DNA, the CDR3 is TGTGCCACCAGTGCCGGCGGGGAAAAAGAGACCCAGTACTTC.

This clonotype was counted only a few times. V and J are TRBV29-1 and TRBJ2-1, with D maybe TRBD2 (6 bases). V lost 4 bases, J lost 0 bases, and 13 bases lay in between. The CDR3 length is 15 residues. The germline V gene has CDR1 SQVTM and CDR2 ANQGSEA. DNA for the CDR3: TGCAGCGTTGGGGGGGAGTCCTCCTCCTACAATGAGCAGTTCTTC. It translates to CSVGGESSSYNEQFF.

The chain combines TRBV7-2 with TRBJ2-5; possibly TRBD1 for D (6 bases). V was trimmed by 1 base and J by 3 bases, leaving 12 bases between them. The CDR3 length is 15 residues. From germline, CDR1 is SGHTA and CDR2 FQGNSA. CDR3 protein: CASSLEQGREETQYF. CDR3 bases: TGTGCCAGCAGCTTAGAGCAGGGGCGGGAAGAGACCCAGTACTTC. The full variable domain, completed using reference TRBV7-2 and TRBJ2-5, is GAGVSQSPSNKVTEKGKDVELRCDPISGHTALYWYRQSLGQGLEFLIYFQGNSAPDKSGLPSDRFSAERTGGSVSTLTIQRTQQEDSAVYLCASSLEQGREETQYFGPGTRLLVL.

This clonotype came up many times. The chain uses TRBV12-3 or TRBV12-4 and TRBJ1-1, with no clear D. The V and J ends lost 2 bases and 0 bases respectively, with 7 bases between them. The CDR3 is 14 residues long. DNA of the CDR3: TGTGCCAGCAGTTTAAGTTCCGTGAACACTGAAGCTTTCTTT. Amino acid sequence: CASSLSSVNTEAFF.

This clonotype was counted only a few times. V usage is TRBV20-1 and J usage is TRBJ2-3, with D tentatively TRBD2 (5 bases). Germline V gene sequence: CDR1 DFQATT, CDR2 SNEGSKA (reference sequence). The ends were cut back, 3 bases at V and 3 bases at J, with 10 bases in the middle. This CDR3 has 13 residues. In DNA form, the CDR3 reads TGCAGTGCTAGTCGTGGAGGTACAGATACGCAGTATTTT. Protein sequence: CSASRGGTDTQYF.

The rearrangement joins TRBV6-1 to TRBJ2-1; the D gene is possibly TRBD1 (6 bases). CDR3 length equals 16 residues. The V gene's germline CDR1 is MNHNS and CDR2 SASEGT. The V end was cut by 6 bases, the J end by 4 bases, with 19 bases between. The CDR3 loop is CASRDSYPGAYNEQFF. The CDR3 nucleotides read TGTGCCAGCAGGGACAGCTACCCAGGGGCTTACAATGAGCAGTTCTTC.

This chain uses TRBV12-3 or TRBV12-4 with TRBJ2-3, with a possible D match to TRBD1 (6 bases). The CDR3 has 14 residues. The V and J ends lost 5 bases and 10 bases respectively, with 19 bases between them. The CDR3 DNA is TGTGCCAGCAGTCCCCCCCCCGGGGACACAGCGCAGTATTTT. As protein: CASSPPPGDTAQYF.

This clonotype appeared a few times. The chain links TRBV7-2 to TRBJ2-3, with D tentatively TRBD2 (6 bases). With 5 bases removed from V and 0 bases from J, the gap between germline ends came to 9 bases. Looked up from germline, CDR1 is SGHTA and CDR2 is FQGNSA. CDR3 length: 14 residues. CDR3 DNA: TGTGCCAGCAGCATGGGGGGAAGCACAGATACGCAGTATTTT. It encodes CASSMGGSTDTQYF.

The chain uses TRBV5-5 and TRBJ2-7; the D is unclear. V lost 0 bases and J 2 bases, leaving 9 bases between the germline ends. CDR1 SGHKS and CDR2 YYEKEE come from the germline V gene (reference sequence). This CDR3 contains 14 residues. The CDR3 loop reads CASSLEQRTYEQYF. CDR3 coding DNA: TGTGCCAGCAGCTTGGAACAGCGCACCTACGAGCAGTACTTC.

This clonotype appeared a few times. The chain carries TRBV18 and TRBJ2-5; D possibly corresponds to TRBD1 (6 bases). Trimming cost V 3 bases and J 3 bases, with 11 bases left between them. The CDR3 has 14 amino acids. Germline V gene data show CDR1 as KGHSH and CDR2 as LQKENI. As DNA, the CDR3 is TGTGCCAGCTCACCTACCCCAGGGGAAGAGACCCAGTACTTC. Protein: CASSPTPGEETQYF.

This clonotype was seen more than once but under ten times. The gene calls are TRBV4-3 and TRBJ2-3, with D possibly being TRBD2 (5 bases). Germline lookup yields CDR1 LGHNA and CDR2 YSLEER. V lost 0 bases to trimming and J lost 2 bases, with 15 bases between them. The CDR3 spans 17 residues. This chain's CDR3 is CASSQETSTRATDTQYF. The CDR3 nucleotides read TGCGCCAGCAGCCAAGAAACCTCTACGAGGGCCACAGATACGCAGTATTTT.

The rearrangement joins TRBV6-5 to TRBJ2-1; D gene unclear. The CDR3 runs 14 residues. V lost 2 bases and J lost 5, with 10 bases in between. Germline V lookup: CDR1 MNHEY, CDR2 SVGAGI. CDR3 DNA: TGTGCCAGCAGTTACACTCCTCGGAACAATGAGCAGTTCTTC. The encoded protein is CASSYTPRNNEQFF.

The chain has TRBV6-1 and TRBJ2-1; 10 nucleotides line up with TRBD2. Trimming at V came to 6 bases and at J to 7 bases, leaving 9 bases not matched to a gene. The CDR3 loop spans 15 amino acids. Germline values: CDR1 MNHNS, CDR2 SASEGT. The CDR3 DNA is TGTGCCAGCAGCAGAGGACTAGCGGTAGGGAATGAGCAGTTCTTC. It is translated as CASSRGLAVGNEQFF.

The chain links TRBV18 to TRBJ2-2; D gene uncertain. Germline assignment: CDR1 KGHSH and CDR2 LQKENI. With 8 bases removed from V and 3 bases from J, the gap between germline ends came to 10 bases. The CDR3 totals 13 residues. The CDR3 DNA reads as TGTGCCAGCCCTCGCCCCGACACCGGGGAGCTGTTTTTT. It yields the protein CASPRPDTGELFF.

This clonotype was found many times. The V gene is TRBV5-1, the J gene TRBJ1-2; D is perhaps TRBD1 (5 bases). Germline CDR1 SGHRS, CDR2 YFSETQ. This CDR3 has 14 amino acids. V was clipped by 4 bases and J by 5 bases, with 15 bases between them. In DNA, the CDR3 is TGCGCCAGCAGCCCGCGAACGGGGGGGTATGGCTACACCTTC. Its protein is CASSPRTGGYGYTF.

This clonotype is medium-sized within its sample. This chain connects TRBV2 to TRBJ2-7; weak D call: TRBD2 (7 bases). Germline lookup yields CDR1 SNHLY and CDR2 FYNNEI. The length of the CDR3 is 13 residues. Trimming left V 9 bases short and J 5 bases short, with 17 bases between. For the CDR3, the DNA is TGTGCCAGTTTTTTCGGGGGGCTGGACGAGCAGTACTTC. Protein sequence: CASFFGGLDEQYF.